These 18 T cell receptor beta chains were all obtained from the same sample, sequenced in a study of Ad26.COV2.S vaccination and SARS-CoV-2 variants. The treatment denotes: around 19 received Ad26.COV2.S at low or high dose, single or two shots; about 5 received placebo; per-sample allocation not given. Each sample was drawn 63 days after the first injection (of vaccine or placebo). Method: immunoSEQ multiplex PCR; TCRdb's copy keeps in-frame clones and lacks some. The sample lists about 350,000 clones, about 89% occurring once. Sequencing was performed on peripheral blood, taken in a trial of Ad26.COV2.S vaccine versus placebo. The receptor source for this set is a person between 18 and 65 years old who received the Ad26.COV2.S COVID-19 vaccine or a placebo.

J is TRBJ2-1 and V is TRBV3-1 (or the pseudogene TRBV3-2); 14 positions agree with TRBD2. The CDR3 has 16 residues. Losses at the gene ends were 3 bases for V and 7 bases for J; bases not matched to a gene: 5. Germline V lookup: CDR1 LGHDT, CDR2 YNNKEL (reference sequence). CDR3 sequence reads: CASSQGLAGAGNEQFF. In nucleotides, the CDR3 is TGTGCCAGCAGCCAGGGACTAGCGGGAGCGGGAAATGAGCAGTTCTTC.

This rearrangement joins TRBV29-1 to TRBJ2-1; TRBD2 matches at 8 bases. V dropped 7 bases and J dropped 7; count of bases not matched to a gene: 9. Germline-derived CDR1 and CDR2 are SQVTM and ANQGSEA. The CDR3 has 13 amino acids. CDR3 in DNA: TGCAGCGGAGGGCCAGCGGGAGTTAATGAGCAGTTCTTC. Translated, it gives CSGGPAGVNEQFF.

With respect to this clone: Different DNA sequences within this sample yield the same CDR3. The CDR3 here is CASSDRGYNQPQHF. CDR3 nucleotides: TGTGCCAGCAGTGACAGAGGTTACAATCAGCCCCAGCATTTT. The chain combines TRBV2 with TRBJ1-5; D is undetermined. Trimming took 3 bases from V and 3 from J, leaving 9 bases between them. Germline-derived CDR1 and CDR2 are SNHLY and FYNNEI. CDR3 length: 14 amino acids.

V is TRBV2 and J is TRBJ2-7; D is unclear. There are 14 residues in the CDR3. The germline CDR1 and CDR2 sequences are SNHLY and FYNNEI. V lost 4 bases, J lost 2 bases, and 12 bases lay in between. Written as DNA, the CDR3 is TGTGCCAGCAGTGTTCAGGCCACTACCTACGAGCAGTACTTC. This gives the protein CASSVQATTYEQYF.

This chain connects TRBV10-1 to TRBJ2-2; TRBD1 aligns across 9 bases. Germline CDR1 is WNHNN and CDR2 is SYGVQD (reference sequence). The CDR3 sequence is 18 residues long. The V segment lost 4 bases and the J segment 3 bases; nucleotides outside the gene matches: 12. CDR3 bases: TGCGCCAGCAGTGGGGACCTCACAGGGGGCGCGGACACCGGGGAGCTGTTTTTT. It translates to CASSGDLTGGADTGELFF.

The chain combines TRBV19 with TRBJ2-2; 11 positions match TRBD2. The V segment lost 7 bases and the J segment 0 bases; nucleotides outside the gene matches: 10. Germline assignment: CDR1 LNHDA and CDR2 SQIVND (reference sequence). The CDR3 totals 18 residues. The CDR3 sequence is CASTLAGGLYANTGELFF. CDR3 sequence (DNA): TGTGCCAGTACCCTAGCGGGGGGCCTTTACGCGAACACCGGGGAGCTGTTTTTT. Based on the CDR3 plus reference TRBV19 and TRBJ2-2, the full variable domain is DGGITQSPKYLFRKEGQNVTLSCEQNLNHDAMYWYRQDPGQGLRLIYYSQIVNDFQKGDIAEGYSVSREKKESFPLTVTSAQKNPTAFYLCASTLAGGLYANTGELFFGEGSRLTVL.

The chain recombines TRBV11-2 with TRBJ2-7, with D tentatively TRBD2 (6 bases). The CDR3 spans 15 residues. The germline gives CDR1 SGHAT, CDR2 FQNNGV. Trimming cost V 5 bases and J 2 bases, with 16 bases left between them. CDR3 amino acids: CASSPAPGLPYEQYF. DNA for the CDR3: TGTGCCAGCAGCCCCGCCCCGGGACTCCCCTACGAGCAGTACTTC. Together with reference TRBV11-2 and TRBJ2-7, the CDR3 gives the full variable domain: EAGVAQSPRYKIIEKRQSVAFWCNPISGHATLYWYQQILGQGPKLLIQFQNNGVVDDSQLPKDRFSAERLKGVDSTLKIQPAKLEDSAVYLCASSPAPGLPYEQYFGPGTRLTVT.

The chain links TRBV20-1 to TRBJ1-3; D might be TRBD1 (5 bases). Between the trimmed V and J ends, which lost 5 bases and 9 bases, there was a span of 11 bases. The CDR3 totals 11 residues. CDR1 DFQATT and CDR2 SNEGSKA come from the germline V gene (reference sequence). This CDR3 is CSAPGGGTIYF. In nucleotides, the CDR3 is TGCAGTGCTCCTGGTGGGGGCACCATATATTTT.

The chain combines TRBV29-1 with TRBJ2-5; either TRBD1 or TRBD2 may supply D (5 bases each). Trimming pared 1 base from V and 4 bases from J, leaving 19 bases between. The CDR3 runs to 16 residues. The germline CDR1 and CDR2 sequences are SQVTM and ANQGSEA. CDR3 bases: TGCAGCGTTGAAGCCGGGGCATCCCAGAAGTTAGAGACCCAGTACTTC. Translating it yields CSVEAGASQKLETQYF.

This rearrangement joins TRBV29-1 to TRBJ1-2; 9 bases match TRBD1. This CDR3 comprises 12 residues. Germline V CDR1 and CDR2: SQVTM, ANQGSEA. J gave up 3 bases and V 5 bases, and 1 base lay outside the gene matches. CDR3 in DNA: TGCAGCGTTAGGACAGGGGACTATGGCTACACCTTC. Translated: CSVRTGDYGYTF.

The genes are TRBV11-1 and TRBJ2-3, with TRBD2 matching 9 bases. The CDR3 extends over 16 amino acids. Trimming took 5 bases from V and 2 from J; bases not matched to a gene: 8. From germline, CDR1 is SGHAT and CDR2 FQDESV (reference sequence). The CDR3: CASSLGTSRYTDTQYF. The CDR3 bases are TGTGCCAGCAGCCTGGGGACTAGCCGGTACACAGATACGCAGTATTTT.

This clone has a single count. CDR3 DNA: TGTGCCAGCAGCTTAGGGGAGGGAGAGACCCAGTACTTC. Residues: CASSLGEGETQYF. The chain uses TRBV7-2 and TRBJ2-5; 7 bases are a match to TRBD2. CDR1 is SGHTA, CDR2 FQGNSA, per germline. CDR3 size: 13 residues. V lost 1 base to trimming and J lost 4 bases; unmatched junction nucleotides: 0.

The chain couples TRBV9 to TRBJ1-3; the D gene is possibly TRBD1 (5 bases). CDR1 is SGDLS, CDR2 YYNGEE, per germline. The CDR3 is made up of 15 amino acids. Trimming took 4 bases from V and 2 from J, leaving 13 bases between them. CDR3 DNA sequence: TGTGCCAGCAGCCCCCAAGCAGGGACTGGAAACACCATATATTTT. Translation: CASSPQAGTGNTIYF.

The table lists this clone with a count of one. The chain is built from TRBV5-6 and TRBJ2-3; TRBD1 agrees at 9 bases. The germline V gene has CDR1 SGHDT and CDR2 YYEEEE. The CDR3 totals 13 residues. With V trimmed by 6 bases and J by 5 bases, 4 bases remained unmatched. Here the CDR3 reads CASKNRGQDTQYF. The CDR3, as DNA: TGTGCCAGCAAGAACAGGGGGCAAGATACGCAGTATTTT.

This chain joins TRBV5-1 and TRBJ2-3; D is unclear. Trimming stripped 0 bases from V and 0 bases from J, with 11 bases between. The CDR3 is 16 residues long. CDR1 and CDR2 (germline): SGHRS, YFSETQ. In nucleotides, the CDR3 is TGCGCCAGCAGCTTGGCCCGGCCGATTAGCACAGATACGCAGTATTTT. Protein: CASSLARPISTDTQYF.

The genes are TRBV5-1 and TRBJ1-2; D remains ambiguous. The CDR3 loop spans 13 amino acids. V dropped 4 bases and J dropped 5 bases, with 12 bases sitting between them. Germline assignment: CDR1 SGHRS and CDR2 YFSETQ. The CDR3: CASSAGSTYGYTF. The CDR3 region has the DNA TGCGCCAGCAGCGCCGGCTCTACTTATGGCTACACCTTC.

This chain joins TRBV7-6 and TRBJ1-1, with a possible D match to TRBD1 (6 bases). The V gene's germline CDR1 is SGHVS and CDR2 FNYEAQ. The V and J ends lost 7 bases and 1 base respectively, with 10 bases between them. CDR3 size: 13 residues. The CDR3: CASKQGSNTEAFF. CDR3 DNA: TGTGCCAGCAAACAGGGTTCGAACACTGAAGCTTTCTTT. The variable domain in full, completed from reference TRBV7-6 and TRBJ1-1, reads GAGVSQSPRYKVTKRGQDVALRCDPISGHVSLYWYRQALGQGPEFLTYFNYEAQQDKSGLPNDRFSAERPEGSISTLTIQRTEQRDSAMYRCASKQGSNTEAFFGQGTRLTVV.

The chain recombines TRBV7-9 with TRBJ1-4; no definite D call. Germline loops: CDR1 SEHNR, CDR2 FQNEAQ (reference sequence). This CDR3 spans 16 amino acids. The V end lost 2 bases, the J end lost 7 bases, and 17 bases lay between the germline ends. The CDR3 DNA reads as TGTGCCAGCAGCTTAAGGGCAGGAGTGTTGAGTGAAAAACTGTTTTTT. Protein: CASSLRAGVLSEKLFF.